Presented here are 17 T cell receptor beta chains from one specimen sequenced in a study of regulatory T cells in long-lasting Graves disease. The time point denotes: persistent/refractory GD, antithyroid drugs over 5 years with positive TRAb. The TCR library was made from RNA that had been extracted from PBMCs in TRIzol. For TCR beta, libraries came from iRepertoire HTBI primers and Arm-PCR of CDR3 regions. MiXCR, run by TCRdb on the multiplex PCR reads, gives a single entry per CDR3 protein. The data hold 600,000 to 800,000 distinct CDR3 sequences, with about 32% observed a single time. Sequencing was performed on peripheral blood mononuclear cells (PBMCs), taken when the disease was refractory, from a patient treated with antithyroid drugs. The receptors were gathered from a female donor with Graves disease.

J is TRBJ2-5 and V is TRBV20-1; tentatively, D is TRBD2 (5 bases). Germline CDR1 DFQATT, CDR2 SNEGSKA (reference sequence). The V and J ends lost 3 bases and 4 bases respectively, with 15 bases between them. This CDR3 has 14 residues. DNA of the CDR3: TGCAGTGCTAGTCCGCTAGCTTCGGGAGAGACCCAGTACTTC. Translating gives CSASPLASGETQYF.

The CDR3 DNA reads TGTGCCAGCAGCTTAGCGCCCGGGGTTAGCAATCAGCCCCAGCATTTT. This codes for CASSLAPGVSNQPQHF. The chain has TRBV7-6 and TRBJ1-5; D gene uncertain. Germline-derived CDR1 and CDR2 are SGHVS and FNYEAQ. The CDR3 spans 16 residues. Trimming shortened V by 0 bases and J by 0 bases, and 9 bases separated the two germline ends. The whole variable domain, remainder taken from reference TRBV7-6 and TRBJ1-5, is GAGVSQSPRYKVTKRGQDVALRCDPISGHVSLYWYRQALGQGPEFLTYFNYEAQQDKSGLPNDRFSAERPEGSISTLTIQRTEQRDSAMYRCASSLAPGVSNQPQHFGDGTRLSIL.

The V gene is TRBV7-2, the J gene TRBJ2-7, with 10 bases matching TRBD2. Germline V gene sequence: CDR1 SGHTA, CDR2 FQGNSA. The CDR3 is 16 residues long. The ends lost 5 bases at V and 1 base at J; junction bases unmatched: 8. CDR3 region: CASSDTGTSESYEQYF. The CDR3 region has the DNA TGTGCCAGCAGCGACACCGGGACTAGCGAATCCTACGAGCAGTACTTC.

This clonotype was counted between two and nine times. This chain joins TRBV12-5 and TRBJ1-2, with D possibly TRBD1 on 5 matching bases. CDR1 and CDR2 from the germline V gene are LGHNT and FRNRAP. V was shortened by 6 bases and J by 4 bases, with 15 bases between the two germline ends. The CDR3 has 14 residues. The DNA for the CDR3 is TGTGCTAGTGGCAGAGGGACGGACCTCTATGGCTACACCTTC. It yields the protein CASGRGTDLYGYTF. Using reference TRBV12-5 and TRBJ1-2 for the parts outside the CDR3, the full variable domain is DARVTQTPRHKVTEMGQEVTMRCQPILGHNTVFWYRQTMMQGLELLAYFRNRAPLDDSGMPKDRFSAEMPDATLATLKIQPSEPRDSAVYFCASGRGTDLYGYTFGSGTRLTVV.

This clonotype was seen a few times. The rearrangement joins TRBV6-1 to TRBJ1-4, with TRBD1 as a possible D gene (5 bases). This CDR3 contains 13 residues. Germline V lookup: CDR1 MNHNS, CDR2 SASEGT. Trimming stripped 6 bases from V and 7 bases from J, with 12 bases between. The CDR3 sequence: CASSAAGGEKLFF. The CDR3 DNA reads TGTGCCAGCAGCGCTGCTGGGGGTGAAAAACTGTTTTTT.

This clonotype was seen more than once but under ten times. The gene calls are TRBV20-1 and TRBJ2-5, with D perhaps assigned TRBD1 or TRBD2 (5 bases each). The CDR3 has 14 amino acids. Trimming took off 4 bases at V and 5 bases at J, with 17 bases between the two ends. The germline V gene encodes CDR1 DFQATT and CDR2 SNEGSKA (reference sequence). CDR3 nucleotides: TGCAGTGCTACTCGGGACCCCGCTGGGGAGACCCAGTACTTC. Translated, it gives CSATRDPAGETQYF.

This clonotype appeared a few times. The chain recombines TRBV9 with TRBJ2-7; possibly TRBD2 for D (6 bases). CDR1 is SGDLS, CDR2 YYNGEE, per germline. The CDR3 has 13 amino acids. V was shortened by 0 bases and J by 7 bases, with 11 bases between the two germline ends. The CDR3 sequence: CASSVAEGWEQYF. In DNA form, the CDR3 reads TGTGCCAGCAGCGTAGCGGAGGGTTGGGAGCAGTACTTC.

Many counts were recorded for this clonotype. V usage is TRBV20-1 and J usage is TRBJ1-4, with a possible D match to TRBD1 (5 bases). The CDR3 length is 13 residues. Germline V gene lookup returns CDR1 DFQATT and CDR2 SNEGSKA (reference sequence). Trimming stripped 5 bases from V and 3 bases from J, with 10 bases between. The CDR3 DNA reads TGCAGTGCTGGGAGGGGTGCTAATGAAAAACTGTTTTTT. Translated, it gives CSAGRGANEKLFF.

The sample holds a few counts of this clonotype. The chain joins TRBV6-5 to TRBJ2-7, with D tentatively TRBD1 or TRBD2 (6 bases each). There are 14 residues in the CDR3. The V gene's germline CDR1 is MNHEY and CDR2 SVGAGI. Trimming left V 4 bases short and J 2 bases short, with 12 bases between. This CDR3 reads CASSSIRGAYEQYF. CDR3 DNA: TGTGCCAGCAGTTCCATTAGGGGGGCCTACGAGCAGTACTTC.

The chain is built from TRBV29-1 and TRBJ1-3; D is unresolved. Trimming shortened V by 4 bases and J by 0 bases, and 13 bases separated the two germline ends. This CDR3 has 15 amino acids. Germline V lookup: CDR1 SQVTM, CDR2 ANQGSEA. CDR3 protein: CSVGSPGPSGNTIYF. The CDR3, as DNA: TGCAGCGTTGGAAGTCCGGGCCCCTCTGGAAACACCATATATTTT.

The V call is TRBV20-1, the J call TRBJ2-7; D is unresolved. V lost 1 base and J 0 bases, leaving 7 bases between the germline ends. This CDR3 is 13 amino acids long. Germline CDR1 and CDR2: DFQATT and SNEGSKA (reference sequence). CDR3 sequence (DNA): TGCAGTGCTAGAGCCCCAGACTCCTACGAGCAGTACTTC. It encodes CSARAPDSYEQYF.

This clonotype was recorded many times. V gene TRBV2 combines with J gene TRBJ1-2, with a weak D call TRBD1 (6 bases). Trimming cost V 6 bases and J 1 base, with 15 bases left between them. The germline CDR1 and CDR2 sequences are SNHLY and FYNNEI. The CDR3 has 15 amino acids. CDR3 in DNA: TGTGCCAGCAGGCCGATTACAGGGATTAACTATGGCTACACCTTC. It specifies CASRPITGINYGYTF.

V usage is TRBV29-1 and J usage is TRBJ1-2; 12 positions match TRBD1. The junction had 16 bases not matched to a gene; V was cut back by 3 bases and J by 8 bases. Looked up from germline, CDR1 is SQVTM and CDR2 is ANQGSEA. This CDR3 region has 17 residues. The CDR3 loop reads CSVDIKWGTGGNQGYTF. As DNA, the CDR3 is TGCAGCGTTGATATTAAGTGGGGGACAGGGGGCAATCAGGGCTACACCTTC.

This clonotype was observed a few times. This sequence joins TRBV6-1 and TRBJ1-2, with D uncertain. CDR1 and CDR2 (germline): MNHNS, SASEGT. The V end lost 8 bases, the J end lost 6 bases, and 19 bases lay between the germline ends. The CDR3 runs 14 residues. CDR3 sequence: CASGKRAGRDGYTF. CDR3 bases: TGTGCCAGCGGAAAACGGGCCGGGCGAGATGGCTACACCTTC.

The genes are TRBV29-1 and TRBJ1-1; the D is unclear. Germline V gene sequence: CDR1 SQVTM, CDR2 ANQGSEA. With 5 bases removed from V and 3 bases from J, the gap between germline ends came to 16 bases. The CDR3 totals 14 residues. This CDR3 reads CSVLGRLADTEAFF. The CDR3 bases are TGCAGCGTTTTAGGGAGATTGGCCGACACTGAAGCTTTCTTT.

This clonotype was detected a few times. The chain is built from TRBV30 and TRBJ1-2; D remains ambiguous. V lost 0 bases, J lost 4 bases, and 15 bases lay in between. The length of the CDR3 is 15 residues. Germline V gene data show CDR1 as GTSNPN and CDR2 as SVGIG (reference sequence). CDR3: CAWSVLEGTRYGYTF. In DNA, the CDR3 is TGTGCCTGGAGTGTACTCGAGGGAACCCGCTATGGCTACACCTTC.

This clonotype was seen a few times. This chain joins TRBV6-1 and TRBJ1-6; unclear D gene. This CDR3 region has 13 residues. Germline loops: CDR1 MNHNS, CDR2 SASEGT. V dropped 5 bases and J dropped 9 bases, with 11 bases sitting between them. CDR3 bases: TGTGCCAGCAGTCGATCGACGGGTTCACCCCTCCACTTT. It translates to CASSRSTGSPLHF.